This is a list of T cell receptor beta chains from one sample in a study of beta chain features in type 1 diabetes. Sequencing used immunoSEQ multiplex PCR; TCRdb keeps in-frame clones, though not all of them. The sample contains around 250,000 clones, 25% to 30% of which appear only once. Sequencing used central memory CD4+ T cells from blood. These receptors were obtained from a man aged 30 to 39 in good health. The CDR3 runs from the conserved cysteine through the conserved F or W. Fields, in order: clone size, D gene, J gene, V gene, CDR3 DNA, CDR3 protein. A D gene is named only where the DNA matches it firmly. Only part of the rows carry a size: once, few, many, or a class if the clone is expanded.

clone_size: .; d_call: .; j_call: TRBJ1-1; v_call: TRBV2; cdr3_nt: TGTGCCAGCAGCCGGGACGGCACTGAAGCTTTCTTT; cdr3_aa: CASSRDGTEAFF
clone_size: many; d_call: .; j_call: TRBJ2-1; v_call: TRBV4-3; cdr3_nt: TGCGCCAGCAGCCAAGATACAGCGGCCAATGAGCAGTTCTTC; cdr3_aa: CASSQDTAANEQFF
clone_size: .; d_call: .; j_call: TRBJ2-7; v_call: TRBV5-6; cdr3_nt: TGTGCCAGCAGCTTACGGTCAGGATACGAGCAGTACTTC; cdr3_aa: CASSLRSGYEQYF
clone_size: .; d_call: .; j_call: TRBJ2-3; v_call: TRBV4-3; cdr3_nt: TGCGCCAGCAGCCCGTTGGGGGGGCTTACAGATACGCAGTATTTT; cdr3_aa: CASSPLGGLTDTQYF
clone_size: .; d_call: .; j_call: TRBJ2-1; v_call: TRBV4-3; cdr3_nt: TGCGCCAGCAGCCCCCGGAGGTCCTACAATGAGCAGTTCTTC; cdr3_aa: CASSPRRSYNEQFF
clone_size: few; d_call: .; j_call: TRBJ2-7; v_call: TRBV2; cdr3_nt: TGTGCCAGCAGTGATTCCCTATTCTCCTACGAGCAGTACTTC; cdr3_aa: CASSDSLFSYEQYF
clone_size: few; d_call: TRBD1; j_call: TRBJ2-5; v_call: TRBV2; cdr3_nt: TGTGCCAGCCCCGGACAGGGGGGACAAGAGACCCAGTACTTC; cdr3_aa: CASPGQGGQETQYF
clone_size: .; d_call: TRBD2; j_call: TRBJ2-7; v_call: TRBV5-6; cdr3_nt: TGTGCCAGCAGCTTGGGAACTAGCGGGAGACACTACGAGCAGTACTTC; cdr3_aa: CASSLGTSGRHYEQYF
clone_size: .; d_call: .; j_call: TRBJ2-3; v_call: TRBV30; cdr3_nt: TGTGCCTGGACCGTGGCGGATACGCAGTATTTT; cdr3_aa: CAWTVADTQYF
clone_size: few; d_call: TRBD1; j_call: TRBJ1-1; v_call: TRBV29-1; cdr3_nt: TGCAGCGTTGAACTACAGGGGGCGGAAGCTTTCTTT; cdr3_aa: CSVELQGAEAFF
clone_size: few; d_call: TRBD1; j_call: TRBJ2-6; v_call: TRBV7-2; cdr3_nt: TGTGCCAGCAGCTTCGACAGGGCTGGGGCCAACGTCCTGACTTTC; cdr3_aa: CASSFDRAGANVLTF
clone_size: .; d_call: TRBD2; j_call: TRBJ2-3; v_call: TRBV5-1; cdr3_nt: TGCGCCAGCAGTTTAGCGGGAGTACGCACAGATACGCAGTATTTT; cdr3_aa: CASSLAGVRTDTQYF
clone_size: few; d_call: TRBD2; j_call: TRBJ2-5; v_call: TRBV7-2; cdr3_nt: TGTGCCAGCAGCTCCGGGGGGAATAAGGAGACCCAGTACTTC; cdr3_aa: CASSSGGNKETQYF
clone_size: .; d_call: TRBD1; j_call: TRBJ1-2; v_call: TRBV10-2; cdr3_nt: TGCGCCAGCAGTAGGGACAGTGGTAGCTACACCTTC; cdr3_aa: CASSRDSGSYTF
clone_size: few; d_call: TRBD1; j_call: TRBJ1-1; v_call: TRBV15; cdr3_nt: TGTGCCACCAGAGGGTTTTCTTCTAACCAGGGGGACACTGAAGCTTTCTTT; cdr3_aa: CATRGFSSNQGDTEAFF
clone_size: .; d_call: .; j_call: TRBJ2-1; v_call: TRBV11-2; cdr3_nt: TGTGCCAGCAGCTTAGATGATAAGCGGATGATGTTCTTC; cdr3_aa: CASSLDDKRMMFF
clone_size: .; d_call: .; j_call: TRBJ2-1; v_call: TRBV19; cdr3_nt: TGTGCCAGTAGTACAGGGGACTACTACAATGAGCAGTTCTTC; cdr3_aa: CASSTGDYYNEQFF
clone_size: few; d_call: .; j_call: TRBJ1-2; v_call: TRBV10-2; cdr3_nt: TGCGCCAGCAGTGATCTAACAGTTAACTATGGCTACACCTTC; cdr3_aa: CASSDLTVNYGYTF
clone_size: .; d_call: .; j_call: TRBJ1-2; v_call: TRBV15; cdr3_nt: TGTGCCACCAGCAGGGACACGACCAAAGCTAACTATGGCTACACCTTC; cdr3_aa: CATSRDTTKANYGYTF
clone_size: .; d_call: .; j_call: TRBJ1-6; v_call: TRBV11-2; cdr3_nt: TGTGCCAGCAGCCTAGGCACAGGACATTCACCCCTCCACTTT; cdr3_aa: CASSLGTGHSPLHF
clone_size: many; d_call: .; j_call: TRBJ2-3; v_call: TRBV5-1; cdr3_nt: TGCGCCAGCAGCTTGGAGGGCTACCCCACAGATACGCAGTATTTT; cdr3_aa: CASSLEGYPTDTQYF
clone_size: .; d_call: .; j_call: TRBJ1-2; v_call: TRBV14; cdr3_nt: TGTGCCAGCAGCCAAGATACCACGGTCTATGGCTACACCTTC; cdr3_aa: CASSQDTTVYGYTF
clone_size: few; d_call: TRBD1; j_call: TRBJ2-5; v_call: TRBV11-3; cdr3_nt: TGTGCCAGCAGCCAGCAGGGGGAAACTGCCCAGTACTTC; cdr3_aa: CASSQQGETAQYF
clone_size: few; d_call: TRBD2; j_call: TRBJ2-5; v_call: TRBV2; cdr3_nt: TGTGCCAGCAGGAGGGGGACTAGCGGGAGCGGGGAGACCCAGTACTTC; cdr3_aa: CASRRGTSGSGETQYF
clone_size: .; d_call: .; j_call: TRBJ2-5; v_call: TRBV7-8; cdr3_nt: TGTGCCAGCAGCTTAGCGCCGCCGGGCGGTGAGACCCAGTACTTC; cdr3_aa: CASSLAPPGGETQYF
clone_size: .; d_call: TRBD1; j_call: TRBJ1-3; v_call: TRBV30; cdr3_nt: TGTGCCTGGAGTCCCACAGGGGCGGCCGGAAACACCATATATTTT; cdr3_aa: CAWSPTGAAGNTIYF
clone_size: many; d_call: .; j_call: TRBJ2-7; v_call: TRBV27; cdr3_nt: TGTGCCAGCAGTTTCTTGGCGGGACACGAGCAGTACTTC; cdr3_aa: CASSFLAGHEQYF
clone_size: .; d_call: TRBD1; j_call: TRBJ1-2; v_call: TRBV5-6; cdr3_nt: TGTGCCAGCAGCGCCGGGACAGGAGGACCCGACTATGGCTACACCTTC; cdr3_aa: CASSAGTGGPDYGYTF
clone_size: few; d_call: .; j_call: TRBJ2-3; v_call: TRBV5-1; cdr3_nt: TGCGCCAGCAGCACCGGGACGGCAGATACGCAGTATTTT; cdr3_aa: CASSTGTADTQYF
clone_size: .; d_call: .; j_call: TRBJ1-1; v_call: TRBV7-9; cdr3_nt: TGTGCCAGCAGCGCCCACGTAGATAACACTGAAGCTTTCTTT; cdr3_aa: CASSAHVDNTEAFF
clone_size: .; d_call: .; j_call: TRBJ2-4; v_call: TRBV27; cdr3_nt: TGTGCCAGCAGTTGGCTTCGAAAGGGAAGACCGGTAATTCAGTACTTC; cdr3_aa: CASSWLRKGRPVIQYF
clone_size: few; d_call: .; j_call: TRBJ2-3; v_call: TRBV7-2; cdr3_nt: TGTGCCAGCAGCTCCCTCGGGCACCCTTTCACAGATACGCAGTATTTT; cdr3_aa: CASSSLGHPFTDTQYF
clone_size: .; d_call: .; j_call: TRBJ2-7; v_call: TRBV30; cdr3_nt: TGTGCCTGGAGTGTACAGCAAGGTTTGTACTTC; cdr3_aa: CAWSVQQGLYF
clone_size: .; d_call: .; j_call: TRBJ1-1; v_call: TRBV29-1; cdr3_nt: TGCAGCGTGGGCCAGGGGAACACTGAAGCTTTCTTT; cdr3_aa: CSVGQGNTEAFF
clone_size: .; d_call: .; j_call: TRBJ2-3; v_call: TRBV30; cdr3_nt: TGTGCCTGGAGTGTCGAAGGCACTGCGACTAGCACAGATACGCAGTATTTT; cdr3_aa: CAWSVEGTATSTDTQYF
clone_size: few; d_call: .; j_call: TRBJ1-1; v_call: TRBV7-9; cdr3_nt: TGTGCCAGCAGCTTTCAGATCGAAGCTTTCTTT; cdr3_aa: CASSFQIEAFF
clone_size: few; d_call: TRBD2; j_call: TRBJ2-1; v_call: TRBV5-4; cdr3_nt: TGTGCCAGCAGCTTGGGTCTAGCGGGAGATGAGCAGTTCTTC; cdr3_aa: CASSLGLAGDEQFF
clone_size: few; d_call: .; j_call: TRBJ1-1; v_call: TRBV29-1; cdr3_nt: TGCAGCGCACAACAGGGAGGGAACACTGAAGCTTTCTTT; cdr3_aa: CSAQQGGNTEAFF
clone_size: few; d_call: .; j_call: TRBJ2-3; v_call: TRBV15; cdr3_nt: TGTGCCACCAGCATAAGGAAAGATACGCAGTATTTT; cdr3_aa: CATSIRKDTQYF
clone_size: few; d_call: .; j_call: TRBJ2-5; v_call: TRBV30; cdr3_nt: TGTGCCTGGAGTGGGCTGGGGGAGACCCAGTACTTC; cdr3_aa: CAWSGLGETQYF
clone_size: few; d_call: TRBD2; j_call: TRBJ2-1; v_call: TRBV6-6; cdr3_nt: TGTGCCAGCAGCACCACTAGCGGAGTGGGCAATGAGCAGTTCTTC; cdr3_aa: CASSTTSGVGNEQFF
clone_size: .; d_call: .; j_call: TRBJ2-1; v_call: TRBV6-1; cdr3_nt: TGTGCCAGCACCTTGGAGGGGGCGCACAATGAGCAGTTCTTC; cdr3_aa: CASTLEGAHNEQFF
clone_size: few; d_call: .; j_call: TRBJ2-1; v_call: TRBV29-1; cdr3_nt: TGCAGCGTTAAAAGCAGCCGGGACGGTGAGCAGTTCTTC; cdr3_aa: CSVKSSRDGEQFF
clone_size: .; d_call: .; j_call: TRBJ2-7; v_call: TRBV28; cdr3_nt: TGTGCCAGCAGTTCCCCGAGGCTAGCGCCTCACTACGAGCAGTACTTC; cdr3_aa: CASSSPRLAPHYEQYF
clone_size: many; d_call: .; j_call: TRBJ1-5; v_call: TRBV7-6; cdr3_nt: TGTGCCAGCAGCGTAGAACAGGGCTTCAATCAGCCCCAGCATTTT; cdr3_aa: CASSVEQGFNQPQHF
clone_size: few; d_call: .; j_call: TRBJ2-3; v_call: TRBV18; cdr3_nt: TGTGCCAGCTCACCATCTACTAGGGATACGCAGTATTTT; cdr3_aa: CASSPSTRDTQYF
clone_size: .; d_call: .; j_call: TRBJ1-1; v_call: TRBV7-2; cdr3_nt: TGTGCCAGCAGCCCCTACGGGTTGGCCACTGAAGCTTTCTTT; cdr3_aa: CASSPYGLATEAFF
clone_size: .; d_call: TRBD2; j_call: TRBJ2-1; v_call: TRBV9; cdr3_nt: TGTGCCAGCAGCGTAACACCTTCTAGCGGGAGGGTGTACAATGAGCAGTTCTTC; cdr3_aa: CASSVTPSSGRVYNEQFF
clone_size: few; d_call: TRBD1; j_call: TRBJ2-7; v_call: TRBV30; cdr3_nt: TGTGCCTGGGTTCAGGGGGCTTACGAGCAGTACTTC; cdr3_aa: CAWVQGAYEQYF
clone_size: few; d_call: .; j_call: TRBJ2-1; v_call: TRBV30; cdr3_nt: TGTGCCTGGAAGAGGGTACGACAATCCGGCTACAATGAGCAGTTCTTC; cdr3_aa: CAWKRVRQSGYNEQFF
clone_size: .; d_call: .; j_call: TRBJ2-5; v_call: TRBV5-4; cdr3_nt: TGTGCCAGCAGAGGGATAGATACCGAGACCCAGTACTTC; cdr3_aa: CASRGIDTETQYF
clone_size: many; d_call: TRBD2; j_call: TRBJ2-3; v_call: TRBV7-2; cdr3_nt: TGTGCCAGCAGCTCCTCAGCGGGGAGGATAGATACGCAGTATTTT; cdr3_aa: CASSSSAGRIDTQYF
clone_size: .; d_call: TRBD2; j_call: TRBJ2-3; v_call: TRBV30; cdr3_nt: TGTGCCTGGAGTGCGGGACTAGGCGGAGATACGCAGTATTTT; cdr3_aa: CAWSAGLGGDTQYF
clone_size: .; d_call: .; j_call: TRBJ2-7; v_call: TRBV18; cdr3_nt: TGTGCCAGCTCACCGGGGCTAAAACGAGAATTC; cdr3_aa: CASSPGLKREF